The 27 T cell receptor beta chains given below trace back to one sample, sequenced in a study of blood T cell repertoires in COVID-19. The table came from immunoSEQ multiplex PCR; TCRdb's copy has only in-frame clones and leaves some out. This table has about 39,000 clones, 87% appearing once. The source material was peripheral blood. These receptors were taken from a man aged 50 or older with active or convalescent COVID-19.

This chain links TRBV7-3 with TRBJ2-3, with 15 bases aligning to TRBD2. The ends lost 5 bases at V and 4 bases at J; junction bases unmatched: 4. Germline V gene lookup returns CDR1 SGHTA and CDR2 FQGTGA. The length of the CDR3 is 16 residues. CDR3 sequence (DNA): TGTGCCAGCAGCACGGGGACTAGCGGGAGGTCAGATACGCAGTATTTT. Translation gives CASSTGTSGRSDTQYF.

This clone has a single count. This chain connects TRBV6-5 to TRBJ2-6, with a possible D match to TRBD1 (5 bases). Germline CDR1 reads MNHEY; CDR2 reads SVGAGI. The V end was cut by 7 bases, the J end by 0 bases, with 10 bases between. CDR3 size: 15 residues. The CDR3 region has the DNA TGTGCCAGCAACCTCAGGGTCTCTGGGGCCAACGTCCTGACTTTC. Translated, it gives CASNLRVSGANVLTF.

The chain carries TRBV6-1 and TRBJ1-5; weak D call: TRBD1 (6 bases). Looked up from germline, CDR1 is MNHNS and CDR2 is SASEGT. The V end was cut by 6 bases, the J end by 0 bases, with 24 bases between. There are 19 residues in the CDR3. In nucleotides, the CDR3 is TGTGCCAGCAGCGAAATGGCGGGGGGCGGCCTTTATAGCAATCAGCCCCAGCATTTT. Translation gives CASSEMAGGGLYSNQPQHF.

The chain is built from TRBV19 and TRBJ1-2, with D tentatively TRBD1 (5 bases). V was cut by 5 bases and J by 4 bases, with 11 bases left in between. Germline CDR1 LNHDA, CDR2 SQIVND (reference sequence). The CDR3 is 13 residues long. The CDR3 DNA reads TGTGCCAGTAGTGATTGGGGACTCTATGGCTACACCTTC. Its protein is CASSDWGLYGYTF.

This chain uses TRBV7-6 with TRBJ1-5; TRBD1 matches at 7 bases. The V segment lost 5 bases and the J segment 3 bases; nucleotides outside the gene matches: 10. CDR3 size: 16 residues. Germline CDR1 and CDR2: SGHVS and FNYEAQ. The CDR3 loop reads CASSPRPDRVNQPQHF. The CDR3 DNA is TGTGCCAGCAGCCCAAGGCCTGACAGGGTCAATCAGCCCCAGCATTTT.

The gene calls are TRBV5-8 and TRBJ1-5, with D possibly TRBD1 on 6 matching bases. V dropped 1 base and J dropped 5 bases, with 13 bases sitting between them. This CDR3 spans 15 amino acids. CDR1 is SGHTS, CDR2 YDEGEE, per germline. The CDR3 here is CASSLIVQGYQPQHF. In DNA, the CDR3 is TGTGCCAGCAGCTTGATCGTCCAGGGGTATCAGCCCCAGCATTTT.

V is TRBV5-6 and J is TRBJ2-3, with 12 positions matching TRBD2. Per the germline V gene, CDR1 is SGHDT and CDR2 is YYEEEE. Trimming cost V 2 bases and J 5 bases; bases outside gene matches: 3. The CDR3 loop spans 15 amino acids. The CDR3 spells CASSLLAGGKDTQYF. The CDR3 nucleotides read TGTGCCAGCAGCTTACTAGCGGGAGGTAAAGATACGCAGTATTTT.

This clone occurred once. This chain links TRBV3-1 (or the pseudogene TRBV3-2) with TRBJ2-7; TRBD2 agrees at 10 bases. Looked up from germline, CDR1 is LGHDT and CDR2 is YNNKEL (reference sequence). J was trimmed by 6 bases and V by 2 bases; bases with no gene match: 10. CDR3 length: 16 residues. CDR3 in amino acids: CASSQNGASGSAEQYF. CDR3 nucleotides: TGTGCCAGCAGCCAAAACGGGGCTAGCGGGAGTGCCGAGCAGTACTTC.

V and J are TRBV6-6 and TRBJ1-2; 10 bases are a match to TRBD1. The CDR3 extends over 15 amino acids. Looked up from germline, CDR1 is MNHNY and CDR2 is SVGAGI (reference sequence). V lost 5 bases, J lost 4 bases, and 7 bases stayed unmatched. CDR3 residues: CASSDGQGVVYGYTF. DNA of the CDR3: TGTGCCAGCAGTGACGGACAGGGGGTCGTCTATGGCTACACCTTC.

V and J are TRBV28 and TRBJ1-2, with a possible D match to TRBD1 (6 bases). The germline V gene has CDR1 MDHEN and CDR2 SYDVKM. V lost 5 bases and J lost 3, with 19 bases in between. This CDR3 has 16 residues. The CDR3 DNA sequence: TGTGCCAGCAGTGCCAGCGGGGCAGGGGCGTACTATGGCTACACCTTC. Protein sequence: CASSASGAGAYYGYTF.

The genes are TRBV28 and TRBJ1-4, with TRBD1 matching over 10 bases. Germline CDR1 and CDR2: MDHEN and SYDVKM. Germline trimming cut 8 bases from V and 6 bases from J; bases unmatched to any gene: 6. CDR3 length: 14 amino acids. The CDR3 DNA is TGTGCCAGCCGGCGGGACAGGGGTTATGAAAAACTGTTTTTT. Translation gives CASRRDRGYEKLFF.

The chain recombines TRBV27 with TRBJ1-6, with 8 bases matching TRBD1. The CDR3 has 14 residues. With 5 bases clipped from V and 9 bases from J, the junction kept 6 bases outside the gene matches. The V gene's germline CDR1 is MNHEY and CDR2 SMNVEV (reference sequence). The CDR3 DNA reads TGTGCCAGCAGTCCCACCAGGGGGCCTTCACCCCTCCACTTT. It yields the protein CASSPTRGPSPLHF.

This clone is labeled as large (0.1 to 1%). V and J are TRBV4-1 and TRBJ2-3; unclear D gene. The V gene's germline CDR1 is MGHRA and CDR2 YSYEKL. The CDR3 consists of 15 residues. The ends were cut back, 0 bases at V and 0 bases at J, with 7 bases in the middle. CDR3 region: CASSQDGFSTDTQYF. The CDR3 coding sequence is TGCGCCAGCAGCCAAGATGGCTTTAGCACAGATACGCAGTATTTT.

This clone showed up just once. The chain combines TRBV29-1 with TRBJ1-2, with D maybe TRBD1 (5 bases). CDR1 and CDR2 from the germline V gene are SQVTM and ANQGSEA. This CDR3 comprises 12 residues. Trimming took off 8 bases at V and 3 bases at J, with 13 bases between the two ends. The CDR3 region is CSSSARDYGYTF. Written as DNA, the CDR3 is TGCAGCTCCTCCGCCAGGGACTATGGCTACACCTTC.

The J gene is TRBJ2-7, the V gene TRBV4-1; TRBD2 aligns across 11 bases. V was clipped by 0 bases and J by 2 bases; unmatched bases: 3. The CDR3 runs 16 residues. Germline values: CDR1 MGHRA, CDR2 YSYEKL. CDR3: CASSQELAGGAYEQYF. In DNA, the CDR3 is TGCGCCAGCAGCCAAGAATTAGCGGGAGGGGCCTACGAGCAGTACTTC.

For the CDR3, the DNA is TGTGCCAGTAGAAACAGGGCCGACAGTTATGGCTACACCTTC. Its protein product is CASRNRADSYGYTF. This rearrangement joins TRBV19 to TRBJ1-2; perhaps TRBD1 as D (6 bases). The germline V gene encodes CDR1 LNHDA and CDR2 SQIVND (reference sequence). The CDR3 sequence is 14 residues long. Deletions cut 6 bases from V and 5 bases from J, with 16 bases between.

The V and J genes are TRBV5-1 and TRBJ1-2, with D unclear. This CDR3 contains 17 residues. The germline V gene has CDR1 SGHRS and CDR2 YFSETQ. V lost 1 base to trimming and J lost 7 bases, with 23 bases between them. CDR3 amino acids: CASSLFPGSGERSGYTF. CDR3 sequence (DNA): TGCGCCAGCAGCTTGTTCCCCGGATCCGGGGAGAGGAGTGGCTACACCTTC.

The chain has TRBV7-8 and TRBJ2-1; 8 bases align to TRBD1. The CDR3 length is 14 residues. The germline V gene has CDR1 SGHVS and CDR2 FQNEAQ. V was pared by 6 bases and J by 3 bases, with 4 bases of the junction left unmatched. For the CDR3, the DNA is TGTGCCAGCAGGACGGACAGGGACTACAATGAGCAGTTCTTC. Residues: CASRTDRDYNEQFF.

The CDR3, as DNA: TGTGCCAGCAGTCTCGATTGGGGCGGCAATTCACCCCTCCACTTT. Protein product: CASSLDWGGNSPLHF. This rearrangement joins TRBV27 to TRBJ1-6; the D gene is possibly TRBD1 (5 bases). The CDR3 has 15 amino acids. V shed 5 bases and J shed 7 bases, with 15 bases lying between them. The V gene's germline CDR1 is MNHEY and CDR2 SMNVEV (reference sequence).

The chain recombines TRBV30 with TRBJ2-7, with 7 bases aligning to TRBD1. The CDR3 covers 12 residues. J lost 3 bases, V lost 4 bases, and 3 bases had no gene match. Looked up from germline, CDR1 is GTSNPN and CDR2 is SVGIG (reference sequence). The CDR3 loop is CAWTRQGYEQYF. The DNA for the CDR3 is TGTGCCTGGACCAGACAGGGCTACGAGCAGTACTTC.

This clone was seen only once. The CDR3, as DNA: TGTGCCAGCACCCAGGGGGCAGTTAACACCGGGGAGCTGTTTTTT. Protein: CASTQGAVNTGELFF. This chain uses TRBV7-9 with TRBJ2-2; TRBD1 matches at 8 bases. The CDR3 runs to 15 residues. CDR1 SEHNR and CDR2 FQNEAQ come from the germline V gene (reference sequence). V trimming: 7 bases; J trimming: 2 bases; junction bases outside the gene matches: 6.

The V and J genes are TRBV7-3 and TRBJ2-3; 11 nucleotides match TRBD1. V gave up 5 bases and J gave up 5 bases; unmatched junction bases: 6. The CDR3 extends over 15 amino acids. Per germline, CDR1 SGHTA and CDR2 FQGTGA. The CDR3 DNA reads TGTGCCAGCAGCCGGACAGGGGGCGCAAGAGATACGCAGTATTTT. This encodes CASSRTGGARDTQYF.

The chain links TRBV19 to TRBJ2-3, with D uncertain. This CDR3 is built from 13 residues. Germline lookup yields CDR1 LNHDA and CDR2 SQIVND (reference sequence). Between the trimmed V and J ends, which lost 2 bases and 4 bases, there was a span of 7 bases. The CDR3 sequence is CASSITKADTQYF. In nucleotides, the CDR3 is TGTGCCAGTAGTATAACTAAGGCAGATACGCAGTATTTT.

V is TRBV5-4 and J is TRBJ1-2; 9 positions match TRBD1. Per the germline V gene, CDR1 is SGHNT and CDR2 is YYREEE (reference sequence). The ends lost 4 bases at V and 6 bases at J; junction bases unmatched: 4. The CDR3 has 13 amino acids. The CDR3, as DNA: TGTGCCAGCAGCCGGGGACAGGGTGATGGCTACACCTTC. Its protein is CASSRGQGDGYTF.

The chain employs TRBV7-9 and TRBJ2-5; D is undetermined. V was clipped by 3 bases and J by 1 base, with 6 bases between them. Germline CDR1 reads SEHNR; CDR2 reads FQNEAQ (reference sequence). This CDR3 region has 13 residues. The CDR3 reads CASSFPLQETQYF. The CDR3 nucleotides are TGTGCCAGCAGCTTCCCTCTCCAAGAGACCCAGTACTTC.

This clone appeared once. This chain joins TRBV5-1 and TRBJ2-1; 16 nucleotides match TRBD2. The V and J ends lost 4 bases and 8 bases, in that order; junction bases with no gene match: 6. The CDR3 extends over 16 amino acids. The germline CDR1 and CDR2 sequences are SGHRS and YFSETQ. CDR3 sequence: CASSPGTSGGAHEQFF. The CDR3 DNA sequence: TGCGCCAGCAGCCCCGGGACTAGCGGGGGGGCCCATGAGCAGTTCTTC.

Remarks on this clone: This same CDR3 is encoded by further DNA sequences in the sample. The chain links TRBV28 to TRBJ1-5; D remains ambiguous. Germline loops: CDR1 MDHEN, CDR2 SYDVKM. V lost 1 base, J lost 7 bases, and 5 bases lay in between. The CDR3 covers 12 residues. CDR3 loop: CASSLYRQPQHF. The CDR3 bases are TGTGCCAGCAGTTTATATCGGCAGCCCCAGCATTTT.